Below, one T cell receptor (beta chain) is given with its context. Antigen unknown. This sample is drawn from a study of T cell responses to AZD1222 COVID-19 vaccine. Notes on the study in general: Spike-specific TCR breadth and depth both grew after two AZD1222 doses. Targeting of unmutated variant regions was reportedly seen in nearly half of spike-specific TCRs. Donors skewed white British and female; clonal diversity was possibly underestimated.

Germline V lookup: CDR1 SGHAT, CDR2 FQDESV (reference sequence). The CDR3 has 15 residues. The J segment lost 1 base and the V segment lost 5 bases, leaving 4 bases of the junction unmatched. The table came from immunoSEQ multiplex PCR; TCRdb's copy has only in-frame clones and leaves some out. The sample contains 210,000 or so clones, about 93% of which appear only once. The chain has TRBV11-1 and TRBJ2-3; TRBD1 matches 9 bases. The sequences come from peripheral blood, collected on day 0 of MenACWY control vaccination. This clonotype was obtained from an adult in good health. In DNA, the CDR3 is TGTGCCAGCAGCCTCGGACAGGGGCGCACAGATACGCAGTATTTT. Translation: CASSLGQGRTDTQYF.